Each of the 27 T cell receptor beta chains below was sequenced from the same sample in a study of OX40 agonist ivuxolimab in advanced cancers. Clones were sequenced by immunoSEQ multiplex PCR, and TCRdb holds only the in-frame ones, with some missing. The top ten clones hold about 2% of a sample with 50,000 to 65,000 clones, about 80% of them seen once. Source: CD4+ or CD8+ T cells sorted from blood, taken in a trial of the OX40 agonist ivuxolimab. All receptors come from an adult with an advanced solid tumor such as melanoma, head and neck, liver or kidney cancer.

J is TRBJ1-3 and V is TRBV6-5, with TRBD1 matching 7 bases. V lost 0 bases and J lost 4; bases outside the gene matches: 6. Per the germline V gene, CDR1 is MNHEY and CDR2 is SVGAGI. The CDR3 loop spans 16 amino acids. The CDR3 DNA sequence: TGTGCCAGCAGTTACTCGGTGGGGACAGCCGGAAACACCATATATTTT. It translates to CASSYSVGTAGNTIYF.

This chain joins TRBV7-9 and TRBJ1-2, with D hard to call. V was clipped by 5 bases and J by 2 bases, with 9 bases between them. Looked up from germline, CDR1 is SEHNR and CDR2 is FQNEAQ (reference sequence). The CDR3 covers 13 residues. As DNA, the CDR3 is TGTGCCAGCAGCGTCGCGGGGAACTATGGCTACACCTTC. Its translation is CASSVAGNYGYTF.

The chain recombines TRBV6-5 with TRBJ2-7; D is uncertain. Germline V lookup: CDR1 MNHEY, CDR2 SVGAGI. This CDR3 spans 13 amino acids. V was trimmed by 4 bases and J by 4 bases, leaving 11 bases between them. The CDR3 protein is CASSSVPQYEQYF. The CDR3 DNA sequence: TGTGCCAGCAGTTCGGTACCGCAGTACGAGCAGTACTTC.

J is TRBJ1-4 and V is TRBV5-6; D remains ambiguous. V was clipped by 4 bases and J by 5 bases, with 15 bases between them. Germline V CDR1 and CDR2: SGHDT, YYEEEE. The length of the CDR3 is 15 residues. The CDR3 DNA follows: TGTGCCAGCAGCAAATACCCGTCAAGAAATGAAAAACTGTTTTTT. It encodes CASSKYPSRNEKLFF. Filled out from reference TRBV5-6 and TRBJ1-4, the complete variable domain reads DAGVTQSPTHLIKTRGQQVTLRCSPKSGHDTVSWYQQALGQGPQFIFQYYEEEERQRGNFPDRFSGHQFPNYSSELNVNALLLGDSALYLCASSKYPSRNEKLFFGSGTQLSVL.

The chain uses TRBV6-5 and TRBJ2-5; possibly TRBD2 for D (6 bases). The CDR3 loop spans 14 amino acids. V gave up 2 bases and J gave up 4 bases, with 11 bases separating them. Germline CDR1 MNHEY, CDR2 SVGAGI. In DNA form, the CDR3 reads TGTGCCAGCAGTTACCCAGGGAGGCGAGAGACCCAGTACTTC. The encoded protein is CASSYPGRRETQYF.

The CDR3 DNA sequence: TGTGCCAGCAGTACTCGGACAGAAAAAAGGTCAGCTTTCTTT. Amino acids: CASSTRTEKRSAFF. The chain uses TRBV6-5 and TRBJ1-1; perhaps TRBD1 as D (6 bases). Germline V gives CDR1 MNHEY, CDR2 SVGAGI. V lost 5 bases to trimming and J lost 10 bases, with 20 bases between them. The CDR3 loop spans 14 amino acids.

V usage is TRBV7-2 and J usage is TRBJ2-1; 8 bases agree with TRBD2. Germline V gene data show CDR1 as SGHTA and CDR2 as FQGNSA. The junction had 13 bases not matched to a gene; V was cut back by 3 bases and J by 6 bases. The CDR3 has 17 amino acids. The CDR3 DNA follows: TGTGCCAGCAGCTTCCCGTTTCGGAGCGGGAGCCCCAATGAGCAGTTCTTC. Its protein is CASSFPFRSGSPNEQFF.

This sequence joins TRBV27 and TRBJ2-3; the D is unclear. Germline V gene sequence: CDR1 MNHEY, CDR2 SMNVEV (reference sequence). The CDR3 totals 15 residues. The V and J ends lost 3 bases and 0 bases respectively, with 10 bases between them. This CDR3 is CASSLSPLSTDTQYF. In nucleotides, the CDR3 is TGTGCCAGCAGTTTGAGCCCTTTAAGCACAGATACGCAGTATTTT.

This chain joins TRBV11-3 and TRBJ2-2; D call uncertain. The length of the CDR3 is 13 residues. The V end lost 0 bases, the J end lost 8 bases, and 7 bases lay between the germline ends. Per the germline V gene, CDR1 is SGHNT and CDR2 is YENEEA. This chain's CDR3 is CASSLDDVGELFF. CDR3 nucleotide sequence: TGTGCCAGCAGCTTAGACGACGTGGGGGAGCTGTTTTTT. Using reference TRBV11-3 and TRBJ2-2 for the parts outside the CDR3, the full variable domain is EAGVVQSPRYKIIEKKQPVAFWCNPISGHNTLYWYLQNLGQGPELLIRYENEEAVDDSQLPKDRFSAERLKGVDSTLKIQPAELGDSAVYLCASSLDDVGELFFGEGSRLTVL.

V and J are TRBV5-1 and TRBJ2-1, with 11 bases lining up with TRBD1. Germline CDR1 SGHRS, CDR2 YFSETQ. The CDR3 covers 15 residues. With 4 bases clipped from V and 7 bases from J, the junction kept 7 bases outside the gene matches. The CDR3 loop reads CASSDQGQGANEQFF. In DNA, the CDR3 is TGCGCCAGCAGCGACCAAGGACAGGGGGCGAATGAGCAGTTCTTC.

The J gene is TRBJ1-5, the V gene TRBV19; D gene ambiguous. Looked up from germline, CDR1 is LNHDA and CDR2 is SQIVND (reference sequence). Trimming cost V 5 bases and J 7 bases, with 12 bases left between them. There are 13 residues in the CDR3. The CDR3 loop is CASSSYEFQPQHF. In nucleotides, the CDR3 is TGTGCCAGTAGTTCATATGAGTTCCAGCCCCAGCATTTT.

This chain uses TRBV4-3 with TRBJ2-2; 8 bases are shared with TRBD2. The CDR3 sequence is 15 residues long. The V gene's germline CDR1 is LGHNA and CDR2 YSLEER. The ends lost 1 base at V and 9 bases at J; junction bases unmatched: 7. The CDR3: CASSQGTSNLRELFF. Here the CDR3 DNA reads TGCGCCAGCAGCCAAGGGACTAGCAACTTAAGGGAGCTGTTTTTT.

This clone was observed a few times. The chain couples TRBV11-1 to TRBJ2-1; 7 bases are a match to TRBD2. V was pared by 4 bases and J by 6 bases, with 9 bases of the junction left unmatched. Germline values: CDR1 SGHAT, CDR2 FQDESV (reference sequence). This CDR3 spans 15 amino acids. The CDR3 bases are TGTGCCAGCAGCTCCTCCCGGACTAGGCTCAATGAGCAGTTCTTC. Protein sequence: CASSSSRTRLNEQFF. Filled out from reference TRBV11-1 and TRBJ2-1, the complete variable domain reads EAEVAQSPRYKITEKSQAVAFWCDPISGHATLYWYRQILGQGPELLVQFQDESVVDDSQLPKDRFSAERLKGVDSTLKIQPAELGDSAMYLCASSSSRTRLNEQFFGPGTRLTVL.

V is TRBV18 and J is TRBJ2-2, with 13 bases that match TRBD2. The J segment lost 0 bases and the V segment lost 4 bases, leaving 5 bases of the junction unmatched. The germline CDR1 and CDR2 sequences are KGHSH and LQKENI. The CDR3 consists of 18 residues. The CDR3 DNA is TGTGCCAGCTCACTTGGACTAGCGGGGGCTTCGAACACCGGGGAGCTGTTTTTT. This encodes CASSLGLAGASNTGELFF.

The genes are TRBV6-6 and TRBJ1-6; a possible D gene is TRBD1 (6 bases). V was pared by 8 bases and J by 1 base, with 15 bases between. CDR3 size: 16 residues. The germline CDR1 and CDR2 sequences are MNHNY and SVGAGI (reference sequence). CDR3 loop: CASHWTAGSYNSPLHF. The CDR3 nucleotides are TGTGCCAGCCATTGGACAGCAGGTTCCTATAATTCACCCCTCCACTTT.

V gene TRBV6-1 combines with J gene TRBJ2-7; D gene ambiguous. CDR3 length equals 15 residues. In germline, CDR1 is MNHNS, CDR2 SASEGT. Trimming pared 2 bases from V and 2 bases from J, leaving 13 bases between. CDR3 coding DNA: TGTGCCAGCAGTGAAATGGTAGGACGGGCCTACGAGCAGTACTTC. Amino acid sequence: CASSEMVGRAYEQYF.

V is TRBV6-5 and J is TRBJ2-7, with D tentatively TRBD1 (5 bases). V was cut by 8 bases and J by 4 bases, with 18 bases left in between. This CDR3 is 14 amino acids long. The V gene's germline CDR1 is MNHEY and CDR2 SVGAGI. The CDR3, as DNA: TGTGCCAGCGGGATTACAGGTAGCTGGTACGAGCAGTACTTC. Translation gives CASGITGSWYEQYF.

The CDR3: CASSLGSEGAKTQYF. The CDR3 DNA sequence: TGTGCCAGCAGCTTAGGGTCAGAGGGGGCGAAGACCCAGTACTTC. The chain recombines TRBV11-2 with TRBJ2-5, with TRBD1 matching over 7 bases. V dropped 1 base and J dropped 6; count of bases not matched to a gene: 8. The CDR3 is 15 residues long. Germline CDR1 and CDR2: SGHAT and FQNNGV.

V usage is TRBV9 and J usage is TRBJ2-5; D may correspond to TRBD1 or TRBD2 (5 bases each). The germline V gene has CDR1 SGDLS and CDR2 YYNGEE. Trimming took 4 bases from V and 2 from J, leaving 12 bases between them. This CDR3 comprises 14 residues. The CDR3 bases are TGTGCCAGCAGCCCCGGGGCTATTCAAGAGACCCAGTACTTC. Protein: CASSPGAIQETQYF.

The genes are TRBV10-3 and TRBJ2-1; TRBD2 agrees at 13 bases. After removal of 9 bases from V and 6 bases from J, the junction contained 2 bases not matched to a gene. Germline V gives CDR1 ENHRY, CDR2 SYGVKD. This CDR3 region has 13 residues. CDR3: CAIGLAGANEQFF. Written as DNA, the CDR3 is TGTGCCATAGGACTAGCGGGAGCCAATGAGCAGTTCTTC.

The V and J genes are TRBV19 and TRBJ2-3; D unresolved. This CDR3 is 14 amino acids long. The germline V gene encodes CDR1 LNHDA and CDR2 SQIVND (reference sequence). V was clipped by 4 bases and J by 4 bases, with 12 bases between them. CDR3 nucleotide sequence: TGTGCCAGTAGTACCAATGGACCGCCAGATACGCAGTATTTT. Amino acid sequence: CASSTNGPPDTQYF.

V and J are TRBV6-6 and TRBJ2-3; tentatively, D is TRBD1 (5 bases). The germline V and J ends were trimmed by 8 bases and 5 bases, with 20 bases remaining between them. The germline V gene encodes CDR1 MNHNY and CDR2 SVGAGI (reference sequence). CDR3 length: 15 residues. CDR3 residues: CASLGPNQGEDTQYF. CDR3 coding DNA: TGTGCCAGCCTAGGGCCAAATCAGGGTGAAGATACGCAGTATTTT.

This sequence joins TRBV11-3 and TRBJ2-1; maybe TRBD1 (6 bases). Trimming shortened V by 5 bases and J by 7 bases, and 9 bases separated the two germline ends. CDR1 and CDR2 from the germline V gene are SGHNT and YENEEA. The CDR3 extends over 12 amino acids. The CDR3 region has the DNA TGTGCCAGCAGCAACAGGGAAAATGAGCAGTTCTTC. This encodes CASSNRENEQFF.

In its sample, this clone was seen once. The rearrangement joins TRBV15 to TRBJ2-1; D gene unclear. Germline-derived CDR1 and CDR2 are LNHNV and YYDKDF (reference sequence). This CDR3 has 13 amino acids. V lost 1 base and J lost 7, with 8 bases in between. CDR3 bases: TGTGCCACCAGCAGAGTGGTGATAAATGAGCAGTTCTTC. Its translation is CATSRVVINEQFF.

This clone was seen just once. The chain combines TRBV6-1 with TRBJ1-5; D possibly corresponds to TRBD1 (5 bases). CDR3 size: 13 residues. The V gene lost 5 bases and the J gene lost 2 bases, with 7 bases spanning the gap. Germline V CDR1 and CDR2: MNHNS, SASEGT. CDR3 residues: CASSTTGNQPQHF. The CDR3 coding sequence is TGTGCCAGCAGTACGACAGGCAATCAGCCCCAGCATTTT.

The V call is TRBV9, the J call TRBJ2-3; 7 bases are shared with TRBD1. Germline loops: CDR1 SGDLS, CDR2 YYNGEE. With V trimmed by 2 bases and J by 4 bases, 7 bases remained unmatched. The CDR3 runs 15 residues. The CDR3 sequence: CASSVHRGYSDTQYF. CDR3 nucleotide sequence: TGTGCCAGCAGCGTTCACAGGGGATATTCAGATACGCAGTATTTT.

The chain uses TRBV30 and TRBJ2-7, with D possibly called TRBD1 or TRBD2 (5 bases each). In germline, CDR1 is GTSNPN, CDR2 SVGIG (reference sequence). CDR3 length: 12 residues. The CDR3 region has the DNA TGTGCAAGGGACGTGGGGACCTACGAGCAGTACTTC. This encodes CARDVGTYEQYF. The full variable domain, in which reference TRBV30 and TRBJ2-7 provide the parts outside the CDR3, is SQTIHQWPATLVQPVGSPLSLECTVEGTSNPNLYWYRQAAGRGLQLLFYSVGIGQISSEVPQNLSASRPQDRQFILSSKKLLLSDSGFYLCARDVGTYEQYFGPGTRLTVT.